What follows are 11 T cell receptor beta chains derived from one specimen sequenced in a study of T cell responses to AZD1222 COVID-19 vaccine. Generated by immunoSEQ multiplex PCR, the TCRdb table keeps only in-frame clones and is missing some. The sample lists 150,000 to 250,000 clones, around 93% occurring once. The sequencing here drew on peripheral blood, taken 28 days after the second AZD1222 dose. These receptors originate from an adult who received the AZD1222 COVID-19 vaccine.

J is TRBJ1-4 and V is TRBV6-5; D perhaps matches TRBD1 (5 bases). With 6 bases removed from V and 8 bases from J, the gap between germline ends came to 19 bases. CDR3 size: 15 residues. Germline V gene sequence: CDR1 MNHEY, CDR2 SVGAGI. CDR3 in amino acids: CASRSAGGGEEKLFF. Here the CDR3 DNA reads TGTGCCAGCAGATCGGCGGGGGGGGGTGAGGAAAAACTGTTTTTT.

V gene TRBV5-4 combines with J gene TRBJ1-1; D uncertain. This CDR3 region has 14 residues. Germline V gives CDR1 SGHNT, CDR2 YYREEE (reference sequence). Between the trimmed V and J ends, which lost 0 bases and 1 base, there was a span of 7 bases. The CDR3 loop reads CASSLATSNTEAFF. CDR3 nucleotide sequence: TGTGCCAGCAGCTTGGCAACGTCGAACACTGAAGCTTTCTTT.

This clone was recorded once. The CDR3 here is CASSQAQGFSGNTIYF. CDR3 sequence (DNA): TGTGCCAGCAGCCAAGCACAGGGCTTCTCTGGAAACACCATATATTTT. J is TRBJ1-3 and V is TRBV14; possibly TRBD1 for D (6 bases). The CDR3 loop spans 16 amino acids. Germline CDR1 and CDR2: SGHDN and FVKESK. V was clipped by 1 base and J by 0 bases, with 10 bases between them.

This clone was found once. This chain uses TRBV5-1 with TRBJ1-1; D remains ambiguous. The CDR3 extends over 15 amino acids. The V end lost 1 base, the J end lost 0 bases, and 10 bases lay between the germline ends. Germline V gives CDR1 SGHRS, CDR2 YFSETQ. The CDR3, as DNA: TGCGCCAGCAGCTTGTTGGGTCTTTTGAACACTGAAGCTTTCTTT. The encoded protein is CASSLLGLLNTEAFF.

The chain is built from TRBV27 and TRBJ1-2; 7 positions agree with TRBD1. This CDR3 comprises 15 residues. CDR1 and CDR2 from the germline V gene are MNHEY and SMNVEV (reference sequence). V was clipped by 8 bases and J by 10 bases; unmatched bases: 19. The CDR3 is CASATGEILLIYYTF. The CDR3 nucleotides read TGTGCCAGCGCTACAGGGGAAATCCTCCTCATTTACTACACCTTC.

J is TRBJ2-3 and V is TRBV7-2, with 14 nucleotides matching TRBD2. Per the germline V gene, CDR1 is SGHTA and CDR2 is FQGNSA. This CDR3 contains 16 residues. V lost 1 base, J lost 5 bases, and 2 bases stayed unmatched. The CDR3 sequence: CASSLVGLAGGDTQYF. The CDR3 region has the DNA TGTGCCAGCAGCTTAGTCGGACTAGCGGGGGGAGATACGCAGTATTTT. Full variable domain (remainder filled in from reference TRBV7-2 and TRBJ2-3): GAGVSQSPSNKVTEKGKDVELRCDPISGHTALYWYRQSLGQGLEFLIYFQGNSAPDKSGLPSDRFSAERTGGSVSTLTIQRTQQEDSAVYLCASSLVGLAGGDTQYFGPGTRLTVL.

The chain carries TRBV28 and TRBJ2-3; 7 bases are a match to TRBD2. With V trimmed by 3 bases and J by 3 bases, 6 bases remained unmatched. Germline V gives CDR1 MDHEN, CDR2 SYDVKM. This CDR3 contains 15 residues. CDR3 sequence (DNA): TGTGCCAGCAGTTTCTTGGGGGGAGGGACAGATACGCAGTATTTT. It specifies CASSFLGGGTDTQYF.

This clone was detected only a few times. The chain combines TRBV7-3 with TRBJ1-2, with D possibly TRBD1 on 6 matching bases. Germline lookup yields CDR1 SGHTA and CDR2 FQGTGA. V shed 5 bases and J shed 4 bases, with 11 bases lying between them. This CDR3 comprises 13 residues. In DNA form, the CDR3 reads TGTGCCAGCAGCCCGGGACAACTCTATGGCTACACCTTC. Residues: CASSPGQLYGYTF. The whole variable domain, filled in from reference TRBV7-3 and TRBJ1-2, reads GAGVSQTPSNKVTEKGKYVELRCDPISGHTALYWYRQSLGQGPEFLIYFQGTGAADDSGLPNDRFFAVRPEGSVSTLKIQRTERGDSAVYLCASSPGQLYGYTFGSGTRLTVV.

The chain is built from TRBV3-1 (or the pseudogene TRBV3-2) and TRBJ1-6; D is ambiguous. Germline V gene lookup returns CDR1 LGHDT and CDR2 YNNKEL (reference sequence). Trimming pared 0 bases from V and 0 bases from J, leaving 9 bases between. CDR3 length equals 17 residues. The CDR3 DNA reads TGTGCCAGCAGCCAAGAACTATTGAGCTCCTATAATTCACCCCTCCACTTT. Its translation is CASSQELLSSYNSPLHF.

The chain recombines TRBV6-5 with TRBJ2-3; 9 bases are a match to TRBD1. Trimming at V came to 6 bases and at J to 6 bases, leaving 10 bases not matched to a gene. The CDR3 extends over 15 amino acids. CDR1 is MNHEY, CDR2 SVGAGI, per germline. The CDR3 sequence: CASRIRDRATDTQYF. CDR3 DNA: TGTGCCAGCAGGATCCGGGACAGGGCTACGGATACGCAGTATTTT.

As concerns this clone: Distinct nucleotide sequences in the sample also encode this CDR3. The rearrangement uses TRBV6-5 and TRBJ2-7; D is possibly TRBD1 (5 bases). The CDR3 spans 13 residues. The germline V gene has CDR1 MNHEY and CDR2 SVGAGI. The V and J ends lost 0 bases and 3 bases respectively, with 6 bases between them. CDR3 loop: CASSYSDSYEQYF. CDR3 nucleotides: TGTGCCAGCAGTTACTCCGACAGCTACGAGCAGTACTTC.